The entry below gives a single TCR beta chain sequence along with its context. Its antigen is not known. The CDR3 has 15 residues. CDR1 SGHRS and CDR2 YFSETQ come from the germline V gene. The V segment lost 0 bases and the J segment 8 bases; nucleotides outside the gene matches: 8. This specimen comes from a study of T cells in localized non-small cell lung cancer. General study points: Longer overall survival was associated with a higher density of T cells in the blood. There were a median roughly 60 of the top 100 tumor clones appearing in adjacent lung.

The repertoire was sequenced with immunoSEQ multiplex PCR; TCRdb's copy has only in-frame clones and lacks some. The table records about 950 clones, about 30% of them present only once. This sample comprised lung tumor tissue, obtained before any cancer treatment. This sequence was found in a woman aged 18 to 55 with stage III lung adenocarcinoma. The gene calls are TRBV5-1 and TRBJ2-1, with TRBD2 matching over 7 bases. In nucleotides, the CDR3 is TGCGCCAGCAGCTTGGCGAGCGGGGATTACGATGAGCAGTTCTTC. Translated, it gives CASSLASGDYDEQFF.